This TCR beta chain came from a study of T-cell memory formation after mild COVID-19. Study-wide context: Largely donor-specific TCR clusters were found.

V was pared by 2 bases and J by 2 bases, with 18 bases between. The CDR3 consists of 18 residues. Germline loops: CDR1 SGHVS, CDR2 FNYEAQ. Sample barcodes and UMIs were carried by the TCR alpha and TCR beta cDNA libraries that 5'RACE generated with constant-segment primers. TCRdb ran MiXCR on the 5' RACE reads and lists one entry per CDR3 protein. Among a few hundred thousand distinct CDR3 sequences listed, about 20% were seen once. For this clonotype: Its antigen is still unknown.

Overall study findings and caveats: Clones that contracted clustered mainly in CM and EM if CD4+ and in EMRA if CD8+.

This TCR came from a young man who had mild COVID-19 (a few samples of this study predate the infection). Cell type and time point are not known. Sequencing input: PBMCs or a T cell subset sorted from them (not recorded which). The chain recombines TRBV7-6 with TRBJ2-2; D is uncertain. The chain's CDR3 is CASSLLSALGGNTGELFF. In DNA form, the CDR3 reads TGTGCCAGCAGCTTACTCTCGGCGCTTGGCGGCAACACCGGGGAGCTGTTTTTT.